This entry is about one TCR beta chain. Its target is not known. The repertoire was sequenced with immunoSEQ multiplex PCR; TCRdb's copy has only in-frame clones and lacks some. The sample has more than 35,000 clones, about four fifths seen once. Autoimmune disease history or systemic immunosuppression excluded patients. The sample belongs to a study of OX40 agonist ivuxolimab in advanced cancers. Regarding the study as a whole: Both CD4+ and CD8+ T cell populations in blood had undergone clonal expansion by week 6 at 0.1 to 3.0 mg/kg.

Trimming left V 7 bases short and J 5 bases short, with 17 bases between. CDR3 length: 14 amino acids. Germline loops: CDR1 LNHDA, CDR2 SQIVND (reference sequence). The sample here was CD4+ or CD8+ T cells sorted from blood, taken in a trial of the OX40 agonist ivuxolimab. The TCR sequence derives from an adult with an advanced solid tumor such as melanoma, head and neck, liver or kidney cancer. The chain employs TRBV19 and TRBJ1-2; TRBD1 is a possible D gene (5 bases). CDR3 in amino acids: CASTPGPGGYGYTF. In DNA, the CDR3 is TGTGCCAGTACCCCGGGGCCTGGGGGTTATGGCTACACCTTC.